A single sample gave rise to the 12 T cell receptor beta chains below, sequenced in a study of blood T cells in healthy people across ages. It was with a sample-barcoded 5' primer and a J-beta primer mix that a second PCR of roughly 7 to 11 cycles was run. One entry per CDR3 protein, called by TCRdb with MiXCR from the 5' RACE reads. The sample shows roughly 1.5 million distinct CDR3 sequences, roughly two fifths of them seen only once. The sample consisted of blood. These receptors originate from a woman in her late teens or twenties in good health.

The J gene is TRBJ2-3, the V gene TRBV29-1; D is ambiguous. The CDR3 is made up of 13 amino acids. Trimming shortened V by 6 bases and J by 2 bases, and 12 bases separated the two germline ends. Germline V gene data show CDR1 as SQVTM and CDR2 as ANQGSEA. The chain's CDR3 is CSVKRLLTDTQYF. As DNA, the CDR3 is TGCAGCGTCAAAAGGCTACTCACAGATACGCAGTATTTT.

The rearrangement links TRBV29-1 to TRBJ2-4, with D possibly being TRBD2 (6 bases). CDR1 and CDR2 from the germline V gene are SQVTM and ANQGSEA. V was clipped by 7 bases and J by 13 bases, with 26 bases between them. The CDR3 spans 14 residues. CDR3 sequence (DNA): TGCAGCGCTCCTCTAGCGAAAACCTACAATGAGCAGTACTTC. Translating gives CSAPLAKTYNEQYF.

This clonotype was observed a handful of times. This chain links TRBV10-3 with TRBJ2-7; D gene uncertain. Between the trimmed V and J ends, which lost 6 bases and 0 bases, there was a span of 6 bases. Germline values: CDR1 ENHRY, CDR2 SYGVKD. CDR3 length: 12 residues. The CDR3: CAIRLSSYEQYF. The CDR3 DNA reads as TGTGCCATCAGACTCAGCTCCTACGAGCAGTACTTC.

This clonotype came up once. The genes are TRBV5-1 and TRBJ1-1; TRBD1 aligns across 9 bases. This CDR3 contains 14 residues. Germline trimming cut 3 bases from V and 7 bases from J; bases unmatched to any gene: 7. Germline assignment: CDR1 SGHRS and CDR2 YFSETQ. The CDR3 bases are TGCGCCAGCAGCTCAACAGGGGGCAATAATGAAGCTTTCTTT. Residues: CASSSTGGNNEAFF. The variable domain in full, with the rest retrieved from reference TRBV5-1 and TRBJ1-1, is KAGVTQTPRYLIKTRGQQVTLSCSPISGHRSVSWYQQTPGQGLQFLFEYFSETQRNKGNFPGRFSGRQFSNSRSEMNVSTLELGDSALYLCASSSTGGNNEAFFGQGTRLTVV.

V usage is TRBV6-5 and J usage is TRBJ1-2; D remains unclear. V lost 6 bases and J lost 8, with 13 bases in between. The germline gives CDR1 MNHEY, CDR2 SVGAGI. This CDR3 has 12 amino acids. The CDR3 protein is CASSPGPAGYTF. CDR3 bases: TGTGCCAGCAGCCCTGGGCCGGCGGGCTACACCTTC.

This rearrangement joins TRBV9 to TRBJ2-3; 9 bases line up with TRBD2. V lost 0 bases to trimming and J lost 4 bases; unmatched junction nucleotides: 6. Looked up from germline, CDR1 is SGDLS and CDR2 is YYNGEE. This CDR3 is 16 amino acids long. The CDR3 DNA reads TGTGCCAGCAGCGTAGGGCTAGCGGGGTGGGCAGATACGCAGTATTTT. Translating gives CASSVGLAGWADTQYF.

In its sample, this clonotype was seen many times. The rearrangement joins TRBV3-1 to TRBJ1-6; TRBD1 matches at 7 bases. There are 14 residues in the CDR3. Germline loops: CDR1 LGHDT, CDR2 YNNKEL (reference sequence). V trimming: 5 bases; J trimming: 7 bases; junction bases outside the gene matches: 5. CDR3: CASSATGLNSPLHF. In nucleotides, the CDR3 is TGTGCCAGCAGCGCGACAGGGTTGAATTCACCCCTCCACTTT.

This clonotype was counted only a few times. V and J are TRBV4-1 and TRBJ2-7, with 8 bases that match TRBD1. CDR3 size: 14 residues. Germline assignment: CDR1 MGHRA and CDR2 YSYEKL. J was trimmed by 0 bases and V by 3 bases; bases with no gene match: 1. The CDR3 reads CASSHDRGSYEQYF. The CDR3 bases are TGCGCCAGCAGCCACGACAGGGGCTCCTACGAGCAGTACTTC.

The J gene is TRBJ1-2, the V gene TRBV20-1; D possibly corresponds to TRBD1 (6 bases). V dropped 2 bases and J dropped 5 bases, with 21 bases sitting between them. CDR3 length: 16 residues. Germline V CDR1 and CDR2: DFQATT, SNEGSKA (reference sequence). The CDR3: CSARPTGGATLYGYTF. As DNA, the CDR3 is TGCAGTGCTAGACCAACGGGGGGCGCGACCCTTTATGGCTACACCTTC.

The chain's CDR3 is CASRPSVGGPSDTQYF. For the CDR3, the DNA is TGTGCCAGCAGGCCCTCGGTGGGAGGGCCCTCAGATACGCAGTATTTT. This chain links TRBV2 with TRBJ2-3, with 7 bases lining up with TRBD2. J was trimmed by 4 bases and V by 6 bases; bases with no gene match: 13. The germline CDR1 and CDR2 sequences are SNHLY and FYNNEI. The CDR3 runs 16 residues.

This chain links TRBV12-3 or TRBV12-4 with TRBJ1-6; D gene uncertain. V lost 3 bases and J lost 8, with 11 bases in between. This CDR3 contains 14 residues. CDR3 in amino acids: CASSLVLTYSPLHF. The CDR3 DNA is TGTGCCAGCAGTTTGGTTCTTACGTATTCACCCCTCCACTTT.

This clonotype came up a few times. The gene calls are TRBV11-2 and TRBJ2-5; no definite D call. Germline CDR1 is SGHAT and CDR2 is FQNNGV. The CDR3 extends over 11 amino acids. The ends were cut back, 8 bases at V and 11 bases at J, with 15 bases in the middle. CDR3 coding DNA: TGTGCCAGCGAGCTTTGGCATGAGCAGTACTTC. It translates to CASELWHEQYF.